This T cell receptor beta chain came from a study of T cell changes during pregnancy in multiple sclerosis. Method: immunoSEQ multiplex PCR; TCRdb's copy keeps in-frame clones and lacks some. Here the sample spans roughly 75,000 clones, 93% being singletons. CDR3 length: 13 amino acids. Trimming stripped 2 bases from V and 5 bases from J, with 8 bases between. Per the germline V gene, CDR1 is SGHAT and CDR2 is FQNNGV. This specimen was peripheral blood, taken after pregnancy. This clonotype originated in a female donor in good health, enrolled as a control in a pregnancy study. The rearrangement joins TRBV11-2 to TRBJ2-3; D call uncertain. CDR3 protein: CASSLSVRDTQYF. The DNA for the CDR3 is TGTGCCAGCAGCTTAAGCGTCCGAGATACGCAGTATTTT. Complete variable domain (other parts from reference TRBV11-2 and TRBJ2-3): EAGVAQSPRYKIIEKRQSVAFWCNPISGHATLYWYQQILGQGPKLLIQFQNNGVVDDSQLPKDRFSAERLKGVDSTLKIQPAKLEDSAVYLCASSLSVRDTQYFGPGTRLTVL.